This T cell receptor (beta chain) was found in a study of cytomegalovirus exposure and HLA in healthy donors. Study-wide results and caveats: Based on reports, TCR beta sequences accurately predicted HLA-A and HLA-B alleles for most subjects. Segments of the TCR beta V type were, in most cases, productive about 87% or about 30% of the time in an earlier analysis. Common viral pathogens seemed to be connected with several of the most significant clusters, according to a later analysis.

Unmatched junction bases numbered 7, after V lost 1 base and J lost 8 bases. This CDR3 is built from 16 residues. Germline V gene lookup returns CDR1 KGHSH and CDR2 LQKENI. Worth noting for this clone: Its specificity is not known.

Both 60 Vbeta primers and 13 Jbeta primers went into the PCR. Method: immunoSEQ multiplex PCR; TCRdb's copy keeps in-frame clones and lacks some. The data hold around 70,000 clones, with around four fifths observed a single time. J is TRBJ1-6 and V is TRBV18, with 8 bases fitting TRBD1. Source material: PBMCs. This receptor was identified in a girl aged 10-17 years in good health and CMV-seropositive. The CDR3 DNA follows: TGTGCCAGCTCACCACGCCGGGACAGGAGCTATTCACCCCTCCACTTT. This encodes CASSPRRDRSYSPLHF.